Described below is a single T cell receptor beta chain sequence and its context. Its antigen is not identified. This entry belongs to a study of CD8 T cells in ankylosing spondylitis. TCRdb reprocessed the 5' RACE reads with MiXCR, giving one entry per CDR3 protein. The table lists 250,000 to 400,000 distinct CDR3 sequences, around 10% of them singletons. The CDR3 runs 16 residues. Between the trimmed V and J ends, which lost 4 bases and 5 bases, there was a span of 15 bases. Germline V gene lookup returns CDR1 MNHEY and CDR2 SVGAGI. Study-level results: Reportedly, disease-linked clones are significantly enriched in ankylosing spondylitis patients' matched synovial fluid. Prior work had noted some motif variants in reactive arthritis blood and synovial fluid. Within peripheral blood, clones linked to disease were CD8+ and relatively rare. It appeared that ankylosing spondylitis blood was characterized by a TCR beta motif of under ten highly homologous variants.

Sequenced material: blood, either unsorted or a sorted T cell fraction (not recorded which). The chain recombines TRBV6-5 with TRBJ1-6, with no clear D. The sequence came from a female donor with ankylosing spondylitis or in good health (not recorded which). CDR3 nucleotides: TGTGCCAGCAGTTTCCCCAGTGGAGGGAATAATTCACCCCTCCACTTT. This encodes CASSFPSGGNNSPLHF.